This passage covers 17 T cell receptor beta chains from one sample sequenced in a study of identical twins. In TCRdb, the 5' RACE reads were re-called with MiXCR into one record per CDR3 protein. The data hold 200,000 or so distinct CDR3 sequences, with about 15% observed a single time. This sample also belongs to another study, concerning T cells expressing NK-cell markers.

Material for sequencing was CD8+ T cells sorted from blood. The receptors derive from a young woman in good health.

A few counts support this clonotype. The V call is TRBV12-5, the J call TRBJ2-3; 10 nucleotides align to TRBD2. The ends lost 3 bases at V and 2 bases at J; junction bases unmatched: 5. CDR1 is LGHNT, CDR2 FRNRAP, per germline. This CDR3 is built from 16 residues. The CDR3 coding sequence is TGTGCTAGTGGTTTCAATCTAGCGGGAGACACAGATACGCAGTATTTT. Translation gives CASGFNLAGDTDTQYF.

This clonotype has only a few counts. This chain connects TRBV27 to TRBJ2-7; 8 positions match TRBD2. CDR1 is MNHEY, CDR2 SMNVEV, per germline (reference sequence). The CDR3 loop spans 13 amino acids. The V segment lost 11 bases and the J segment 2 bases; nucleotides outside the gene matches: 8. Here the CDR3 reads CASKSGSAYEQYF. The CDR3 DNA reads TGTGCCTCGAAGAGCGGGAGTGCCTACGAGCAGTACTTC.

This clonotype came up many times. The chain employs TRBV3-1 and TRBJ1-2, with 11 bases matching TRBD1. The CDR3 extends over 16 amino acids. CDR1 and CDR2 from the germline V gene are LGHDT and YNNKEL (reference sequence). V gave up 8 bases and J gave up 8 bases; unmatched junction bases: 16. In nucleotides, the CDR3 is TGTGCCAGCCGCCGATTCCCCGGACAGGGGGCCAACGGCTACACCTTC. Amino acids: CASRRFPGQGANGYTF.

The chain recombines TRBV27 with TRBJ2-7, with TRBD1 matching over 9 bases. Trimming cost V 2 bases and J 5 bases; bases outside gene matches: 4. Looked up from germline, CDR1 is MNHEY and CDR2 is SMNVEV (reference sequence). The CDR3 spans 14 residues. The CDR3: CASSLVDRGDEQYF. The DNA of the CDR3 is TGTGCCAGCAGTTTAGTGGACAGGGGAGACGAGCAGTACTTC.

There are a few counts of this clonotype. The gene calls are TRBV15 and TRBJ2-7, with D perhaps matching TRBD1 (5 bases). This CDR3 is built from 14 residues. The germline V gene encodes CDR1 LNHNV and CDR2 YYDKDF (reference sequence). V was pared by 3 bases and J by 3 bases, with 12 bases between. CDR3 sequence (DNA): TGTGCCACCAGCAGTGGGTCCAGGGTCTACGAGCAGTACTTC. Residues: CATSSGSRVYEQYF.

This clonotype was seen many times. This sequence joins TRBV9 and TRBJ2-7; D unclear. The germline gives CDR1 SGDLS, CDR2 YYNGEE. V shed 3 bases and J shed 6 bases, with 16 bases lying between them. This CDR3 region has 14 residues. The CDR3 reads CASSAQSSRTEQYF. The CDR3 coding sequence is TGTGCCAGCAGCGCCCAATCGTCCCGGACCGAGCAGTACTTC.

The J gene is TRBJ2-1, the V gene TRBV24-1; maybe TRBD2 (5 bases). Trimming left V 7 bases short and J 8 bases short, with 14 bases between. The CDR3 is made up of 13 amino acids. Germline CDR1 KGHDR, CDR2 SFDVKD. CDR3 protein: CATSGVDGDEQFF. Written as DNA, the CDR3 is TGTGCCACCAGCGGGGTGGATGGGGATGAGCAGTTCTTC.

The chain combines TRBV15 with TRBJ2-3; 15 bases match TRBD2. The germline CDR1 and CDR2 sequences are LNHNV and YYDKDF (reference sequence). The CDR3 has 19 amino acids. V trimming: 0 bases; J trimming: 4 bases; junction bases outside the gene matches: 8. Written as DNA, the CDR3 is TGTGCCACCAGCAGAGATCCCGGACTAGCGGGAGGGTGGGCAGATACGCAGTATTTT. It specifies CATSRDPGLAGGWADTQYF. Drawing the rest from reference TRBV15 and TRBJ2-3, the complete variable domain is DAMVIQNPRYQVTQFGKPVTLSCSQTLNHNVMYWYQQKSSQAPKLLFHYYDKDFNNEADTPDNFQSRRPNTSFCFLDIRSPGLGDTAMYLCATSRDPGLAGGWADTQYFGPGTRLTVL.

The rearrangement joins TRBV5-1 to TRBJ1-6; no definite D call. Between the trimmed V and J ends, which lost 1 base and 7 bases, there was a span of 12 bases. Germline lookup yields CDR1 SGHRS and CDR2 YFSETQ. CDR3 length equals 15 residues. CDR3 nucleotides: TGCGCCAGCAGCTTGATCAGCACGGTAAATTCACCCCTCCACTTT. Translated: CASSLISTVNSPLHF.

To note about this clonotype: The junction does not match germline at one end; this may be a read error. The rearrangement joins TRBV9 to TRBJ2-3, with D tentatively TRBD2 (6 bases). The CDR3 has 14 residues. CDR1 is SGDLS, CDR2 YYNGEE, per germline. In nucleotides, the CDR3 is TGTGCCAGCACCGTAGGAGGGGGCACAGATACGCAGTATTTT. The encoded protein is CASTVGGGTDTQYF.

In the case of this clonotype: The germline gene is not matched at one end of the junction; a read error may be the cause. The chain joins TRBV29-1 to TRBJ1-2; possibly TRBD1 for D (6 bases). CDR1 and CDR2 (germline): SQVTM, ANQGSEA. CDR3 length: 13 residues. CDR3 sequence: CSIEAGHFYGYTF. The CDR3 nucleotides read TGCAGCATTGAAGCGGGACACTTCTATGGCTACACCTTC.

This clonotype came up a few times. The genes are TRBV20-1 and TRBJ2-7; D unresolved. This CDR3 is 15 amino acids long. Germline V gene lookup returns CDR1 DFQATT and CDR2 SNEGSKA (reference sequence). Trimming pared 4 bases from V and 1 base from J, leaving 17 bases between. Here the CDR3 reads CSATQRGGESYEQYF. The DNA for the CDR3 is TGCAGTGCTACGCAACGAGGCGGTGAGTCCTACGAGCAGTACTTC.

This clonotype was observed a few times. The genes are TRBV7-2 and TRBJ2-2; D is uncertain. Germline-derived CDR1 and CDR2 are SGHTA and FQGNSA. The CDR3 has 13 amino acids. Trimming left V 5 bases short and J 4 bases short, with 8 bases between. CDR3 sequence (DNA): TGTGCCAGCAGCCCTATTACCACCGGGGAGCTGTTTTTT. Its translation: CASSPITTGELFF.

A few counts support this clonotype. V is TRBV27 and J is TRBJ2-7, with TRBD2 identical over 8 bases. V lost 3 bases to trimming and J lost 5 bases; unmatched junction nucleotides: 15. This CDR3 comprises 17 residues. Germline values: CDR1 MNHEY, CDR2 SMNVEV (reference sequence). The CDR3 protein is CASSFVLPLGLAHEQYF. CDR3 DNA sequence: TGTGCCAGCAGTTTCGTACTCCCCCTCGGACTAGCCCACGAGCAGTACTTC.

J is TRBJ2-2 and V is TRBV5-1, with TRBD1 matching over 10 bases. Trimming removed 3 bases from V and 1 base from J; junction bases left unmatched: 6. The CDR3 loop spans 17 amino acids. Germline V gives CDR1 SGHRS, CDR2 YFSETQ. CDR3 residues: CASSWPGQGMNTGELFF. The DNA of the CDR3 is TGCGCCAGCAGCTGGCCGGGACAGGGGATGAACACCGGGGAGCTGTTTTTT.

This clonotype turned up a few times. CDR3 amino acids: CASSKGAASTDTQYF. CDR3 nucleotides: TGTGCCAGCAGCAAAGGGGCTGCTAGCACAGATACGCAGTATTTT. This sequence joins TRBV4-2 and TRBJ2-3; maybe TRBD1 (5 bases). The CDR3 length is 15 residues. V was trimmed by 5 bases and J by 0 bases, leaving 12 bases between them. From germline, CDR1 is LGHNA and CDR2 YNFKEQ.

The J gene is TRBJ2-3, the V gene TRBV5-5; TRBD1 matches 9 bases. Germline V CDR1 and CDR2: SGHKS, YYEKEE (reference sequence). The CDR3 sequence is 13 residues long. Trimming took 5 bases from V and 3 from J; bases not matched to a gene: 1. CDR3 sequence reads: CASRQGATDTQYF. CDR3 DNA sequence: TGTGCCAGCAGACAGGGGGCAACAGATACGCAGTATTTT.